One and the same sample provided the 30 T cell receptor beta chains below, sequenced in a study of T-cell reconstitution after alpha-beta-depleted transplantation in children. It was with unique molecular identifiers that the TCRbeta library was prepared. One entry per CDR3 protein results from TCRdb running MiXCR on the PCR reads. The sample holds hundreds of thousands of distinct CDR3 sequences, 7% to 9% seen once. Material: PBMCs, mostly from graft donor cells, obtained 360 days after TCRalphabeta/CD19-depleted stem cell transplant. The receptor source for this set is a male patient aged 2 to 10 who had a stem cell transplant for acute myeloid leukemia, so the T cells may come from the graft donor.

The chain is built from TRBV5-1 and TRBJ2-5, with 9 positions matching TRBD1. The CDR3 is 15 residues long. Germline trimming cut 3 bases from V and 4 bases from J; bases unmatched to any gene: 7. Germline V gene data show CDR1 as SGHRS and CDR2 as YFSETQ. CDR3 loop: CASSYAGTGRETQYF. In DNA, the CDR3 is TGCGCCAGCAGCTACGCCGGGACAGGGAGAGAGACCCAGTACTTC.

This clonotype turned up a few times. This chain uses TRBV23-1 with TRBJ2-7; 9 nucleotides line up with TRBD1. TRBV23-1 is an open reading frame, and its role is uncertain. This CDR3 has 14 amino acids. The V and J ends lost 2 bases and 7 bases, in that order; junction bases with no gene match: 6. For the CDR3, the DNA is TGCGCCAGCAGTCAACCCGCGGACAGGGGAGAGCAGTACGTC. Amino acid sequence: CASSQPADRGEQYV.

The chain joins TRBV7-3 to TRBJ2-5; 7 bases match TRBD2. CDR1 is SGHTA, CDR2 FQGTGA, per germline. The CDR3 totals 15 residues. The trim removed 6 bases at V and 2 bases at J, leaving 9 bases unmatched. This chain's CDR3 is CASSQTGTTQETQYF. Here the CDR3 DNA reads TGTGCCAGCAGTCAAACCGGGACTACACAAGAGACCCAGTACTTC.

In this sample, this clonotype turned up a few times. The genes are TRBV5-1 and TRBJ2-3; D is undetermined. Looked up from germline, CDR1 is SGHRS and CDR2 is YFSETQ. The CDR3 runs 14 residues. V was clipped by 0 bases and J by 1 base, with 6 bases between them. CDR3 in amino acids: CASSLAIGTDTQYF. The CDR3 nucleotides are TGCGCCAGCAGCTTGGCCATCGGCACAGATACGCAGTATTTT.

The sample holds many counts of this clonotype. V and J are TRBV20-1 and TRBJ2-3; TRBD2 agrees at 8 bases. Germline CDR1 is DFQATT and CDR2 is SNEGSKA (reference sequence). The CDR3 covers 14 residues. V gave up 4 bases and J gave up 5 bases; unmatched junction bases: 8. The CDR3 region has the DNA TGCAGTGCTAATTCAGCGGGAGTGGGAGATACGCAGTATTTT. Protein sequence: CSANSAGVGDTQYF.

This clonotype came up many times. CDR3 sequence (DNA): TGTGCCAGCAGTTTATCGGGGGCTCGGAACACCGGGGAGCTGTTTTTT. This translates into CASSLSGARNTGELFF. The J gene is TRBJ2-2, the V gene TRBV12-3 or TRBV12-4, with D perhaps assigned TRBD1 or TRBD2 (6 bases each). Between the trimmed V and J ends, which lost 2 bases and 1 base, there was a span of 11 bases. This CDR3 comprises 16 residues.

This chain connects TRBV7-9 to TRBJ2-1, with TRBD2 identical over 15 bases. The trim removed 5 bases at V and 7 bases at J, leaving 9 bases unmatched. The CDR3 runs to 17 residues. Germline V CDR1 and CDR2: SEHNR, FQNEAQ (reference sequence). The CDR3 nucleotides are TGTGCCAGCAGCCCGGAATCGGGGACTAGCGGGAGGAATGAGCAGTTCTTC. Protein: CASSPESGTSGRNEQFF.

A word on this clonotype: Possible read error: a much larger clone is one base away. The chain has TRBV6-5 and TRBJ2-7; D could derive from TRBD1 or TRBD2 (5 bases each). The CDR3 consists of 15 residues. V lost 7 bases, J lost 5 bases, and 21 bases lay in between. Germline V gives CDR1 MNHEY, CDR2 SVGAGI. The chain's CDR3 is CASTYFPVGANEQYF. The CDR3, as DNA: TGTGCCAGCACCTACTTTCCCGTCGGGGCCAACGAGCAGTACTTC.

The V and J genes are TRBV25-1 and TRBJ2-5; weak D call: TRBD2 (6 bases). V gave up 7 bases and J gave up 1 base, with 10 bases separating them. The CDR3 consists of 13 residues. Per the germline V gene, CDR1 is MGHDK and CDR2 is SYGVNS. CDR3: CASNGRGQETQYF. CDR3 nucleotides: TGTGCCAGCAACGGGAGAGGCCAAGAGACCCAGTACTTC.

This chain uses TRBV5-6 with TRBJ2-3, with 9 bases matching TRBD2. The CDR3 has 13 residues. Germline V CDR1 and CDR2: SGHDT, YYEEEE. The CDR3, as DNA: TGTGGGAGCTTTAAGCGGGGGGCCGATACGCAGTATTTT. It yields the protein CGSFKRGADTQYF. The variable domain in full, with the rest retrieved from reference TRBV5-6 and TRBJ2-3, is DAGVTQSPTHLIKTRGQQVTLRCSPKSGHDTVSWYQQALGQGPQFIFQYYEEEERQRGNFPDRFSGHQFPNYSSELNVNALLLGDSALYLCGSFKRGADTQYFGPGTRLTVL.

This clonotype turned up a few times. The rearrangement uses TRBV7-2 and TRBJ2-7; D remains ambiguous. The CDR3 has 14 residues. Trimming left V 1 base short and J 5 bases short, with 12 bases between. Germline V gene data show CDR1 as SGHTA and CDR2 as FQGNSA. The CDR3 region is CASSLVRFSHEQYV. CDR3 sequence (DNA): TGTGCCAGCAGCTTAGTACGATTTTCTCACGAGCAGTACGTC.

This clonotype appeared many times. The V gene is TRBV4-3, the J gene TRBJ2-5; D is possibly TRBD1 (5 bases). Germline CDR1 LGHNA, CDR2 YSLEER. This CDR3 is 14 amino acids long. The V and J ends lost 2 bases and 4 bases respectively, with 11 bases between them. CDR3 sequence: CASSQFTRGETQYF. CDR3 nucleotides: TGCGCCAGCAGCCAATTTACAAGGGGAGAGACCCAGTACTTC.

This clonotype was recorded at least ten times. V usage is TRBV20-1 and J usage is TRBJ2-7; TRBD1 aligns across 9 bases. The CDR3 spans 13 residues. In germline, CDR1 is DFQATT, CDR2 SNEGSKA (reference sequence). CDR3 amino acids: CTVQGADSYEQYF. CDR3 bases: TGCACCGTACAGGGGGCGGACTCCTACGAGCAGTACTTC.

This clonotype was counted a few times. V usage is TRBV7-2 and J usage is TRBJ2-3; 11 bases line up with TRBD1. V was pared by 5 bases and J by 6 bases, with 7 bases of the junction left unmatched. The CDR3 has 15 residues. Per germline, CDR1 SGHTA and CDR2 FQGNSA. Written as DNA, the CDR3 is TGTGCCAGCAGCAAGGGGACAGGGGGAGTGGATACGCAGTATTTT. It specifies CASSKGTGGVDTQYF.

This clonotype was observed many times. The chain couples TRBV5-1 to TRBJ2-1, with unresolved D. Germline CDR1 is SGHRS and CDR2 is YFSETQ. Trimming removed 0 bases at V and 4 bases at J, with 14 bases between. The CDR3 is made up of 16 amino acids. In DNA form, the CDR3 reads TGCGCCAGCAGCTTGGTATTGGCGGTGAGGTACAATGAGCAGTTCTTC. It is translated as CASSLVLAVRYNEQFF.

This clonotype was seen only a few times. The chain recombines TRBV5-1 with TRBJ1-2; D is ambiguous. V lost 3 bases and J 5 bases, leaving 14 bases between the germline ends. Germline assignment: CDR1 SGHRS and CDR2 YFSETQ. This CDR3 comprises 14 residues. DNA for the CDR3: TGCGCCAGCAGCTCTCAATCTGGGGTATATGGCTACACCTTC. Translated: CASSSQSGVYGYTF.

This clonotype was seen a handful of times. A read error may produce the germline difference seen at one junction end. This chain uses TRBV5-1 with TRBJ2-2; 11 bases align to TRBD2. Per the germline V gene, CDR1 is SGHRS and CDR2 is YFSETQ. This CDR3 contains 18 residues. The CDR3 protein is CASSLGRTSGLNPGELFF. CDR3 coding DNA: TGCGCCAGCAGCTTGGGGCGGACTAGCGGGCTGAACCCCGGGGAGCTGTTTTTT.

In its sample, this clonotype was seen many times. The V call is TRBV12-3 or TRBV12-4, the J call TRBJ2-5, with 7 positions matching TRBD1. This CDR3 spans 15 amino acids. The V and J ends lost 2 bases and 5 bases, in that order; junction bases with no gene match: 8. The CDR3 sequence: CASSLSFRGWETQYF. CDR3 nucleotide sequence: TGTGCCAGCAGTTTATCCTTCAGGGGGTGGGAGACCCAGTACTTC.

A few counts support this clonotype. This chain joins TRBV27 and TRBJ1-2, with D perhaps TRBD1 (6 bases). V was trimmed by 5 bases and J by 4 bases, leaving 17 bases between them. Germline CDR1 MNHEY, CDR2 SMNVEV (reference sequence). The CDR3 totals 15 residues. CDR3 sequence reads: CASSPLGGQAYGYTF. The CDR3 coding sequence is TGTGCCAGCAGTCCCCTCGGGGGGCAGGCCTATGGCTACACCTTC.

This clonotype was recorded at least ten times. V usage is TRBV29-1 and J usage is TRBJ2-3; TRBD2 agrees at 8 bases. The CDR3 extends over 12 amino acids. The V segment lost 7 bases and the J segment 6 bases; nucleotides outside the gene matches: 6. Germline CDR1 and CDR2: SQVTM and ANQGSEA. DNA of the CDR3: TGCAGCGCCCGGACTAGCCCCGATACGCAGTATTTT. Translation: CSARTSPDTQYF.

This clonotype was counted once. V usage is TRBV12-3 or TRBV12-4 and J usage is TRBJ1-5, with a possible D match to TRBD1 (5 bases). The V end lost 4 bases, the J end lost 4 bases, and 8 bases lay between the germline ends. CDR3 length: 13 amino acids. In DNA, the CDR3 is TGTGCCAGCAGTTATCGGGGGAATCAGCCCCAGCATTTT. This encodes CASSYRGNQPQHF.

The chain couples TRBV5-1 to TRBJ1-6; D gene ambiguous. The CDR3 consists of 17 residues. The V gene lost 1 base and the J gene lost 0 bases, with 11 bases spanning the gap. Germline V gene lookup returns CDR1 SGHRS and CDR2 YFSETQ. The CDR3 DNA reads TGCGCCAGCAGCTTGAGTTCAGCCGACTCCTATAATTCACCCCTCCACTTT. It codes for CASSLSSADSYNSPLHF.

This clonotype was seen at least ten times. The rearrangement joins TRBV6-1 to TRBJ1-5, with 7 bases that match TRBD1. After removal of 6 bases from V and 4 bases from J, the junction contained 3 bases not matched to a gene. Germline V gene lookup returns CDR1 MNHNS and CDR2 SASEGT. This CDR3 contains 13 residues. CDR3 sequence: CASSRDRNQPQHF. The CDR3 DNA reads as TGTGCCAGCAGCCGGGACAGAAATCAGCCCCAGCATTTT.

At least ten counts were recorded for this clonotype. The genes are TRBV7-9 and TRBJ1-5, with TRBD1 as a possible D gene (5 bases). With 5 bases removed from V and 5 bases from J, the gap between germline ends came to 10 bases. The germline V gene has CDR1 SEHNR and CDR2 FQNEAQ (reference sequence). The CDR3 is 13 amino acids. CDR3 loop: CASSRGEDQPQHF. The CDR3 DNA is TGTGCCAGCAGCCGGGGGGAGGATCAGCCCCAGCATTTT.

J is TRBJ2-1 and V is TRBV5-1; the match to TRBD2 covers 9 bases. Germline values: CDR1 SGHRS, CDR2 YFSETQ. The trim removed 4 bases at V and 3 bases at J, leaving 8 bases unmatched. CDR3 length: 16 amino acids. The CDR3 DNA sequence: TGCGCCAGCAGCCCTCCCCGGACTAGCGACTACAATGAGCAGTTCTTC. Protein sequence: CASSPPRTSDYNEQFF.

The J gene is TRBJ1-2, the V gene TRBV4-1; 7 nucleotides line up with TRBD1. CDR3 length: 14 amino acids. V shed 5 bases, J shed 4 bases, and the junction held 7 bases outside the gene matches. Germline loops: CDR1 MGHRA, CDR2 YSYEKL. The CDR3 DNA reads TGCGCCAGCAGCGCGACAGGGATCCTCTATGGCTACACCTTC. It specifies CASSATGILYGYTF.

This clonotype occurred a few times. CDR3 in DNA: TGTGCCAGCAGTTTAAGTAGAGGCTACACCTTC. It encodes CASSLSRGYTF. This chain connects TRBV28 to TRBJ1-2, with no clear D. There are 11 residues in the CDR3. V lost 2 bases and J 8 bases, leaving 6 bases between the germline ends. Germline V gene data show CDR1 as MDHEN and CDR2 as SYDVKM.

The rearrangement links TRBV12-3 or TRBV12-4 to TRBJ2-1; 7 bases line up with TRBD2. The CDR3 runs 14 residues. Trimming cost V 4 bases and J 9 bases; bases outside gene matches: 9. The CDR3 sequence is CASSWGGEVGEQFF. In nucleotides, the CDR3 is TGTGCCAGCAGTTGGGGGGGGGAGGTCGGTGAGCAGTTCTTC.

This clonotype was recorded at least ten times. V usage is TRBV2 and J usage is TRBJ2-1, with 8 positions matching TRBD1. Unmatched junction bases numbered 9, after V lost 7 bases and J lost 10 bases. The CDR3 length is 13 residues. The germline gives CDR1 SNHLY, CDR2 FYNNEI. The CDR3 protein is CASISQGAAEQFF. The CDR3 bases are TGTGCCAGCATCTCTCAGGGGGCGGCCGAGCAGTTCTTC.

This clonotype was counted between two and nine times. The rearrangement uses TRBV12-3 or TRBV12-4 and TRBJ1-3; 9 positions match TRBD1. With 5 bases clipped from V and 2 bases from J, the junction kept 4 bases outside the gene matches. The CDR3 totals 15 residues. CDR3 sequence reads: CASSPWTGAGNTIYF. The CDR3 DNA is TGTGCCAGCAGTCCTTGGACAGGGGCTGGAAACACCATATATTTT.